This T cell receptor (beta chain) came from a study of OX40 agonist ivuxolimab in advanced cancers. The repertoire was sequenced with immunoSEQ multiplex PCR; TCRdb's copy has only in-frame clones and lacks some. The data show tens of thousands of clones, with around four fifths seen just once and 5.5% to 6% held by the top ten. The CDR3 has 16 residues. In germline, CDR1 is MDHEN, CDR2 SYDVKM. With 3 bases removed from V and 5 bases from J, the gap between germline ends came to 19 bases. This receptor was identified in an adult with an advanced solid tumor such as melanoma, head and neck, liver or kidney cancer. Material: CD4+ or CD8+ T cells sorted from blood, obtained in a trial of the OX40 agonist ivuxolimab. The V call is TRBV28, the J call TRBJ1-1; a possible D gene is TRBD1 (5 bases). The CDR3 coding sequence is TGTGCCAGCAGTTTTATTCCGGGACGTGATCGGACTGAAGCTTTCTTT. Translation: CASSFIPGRDRTEAFF.